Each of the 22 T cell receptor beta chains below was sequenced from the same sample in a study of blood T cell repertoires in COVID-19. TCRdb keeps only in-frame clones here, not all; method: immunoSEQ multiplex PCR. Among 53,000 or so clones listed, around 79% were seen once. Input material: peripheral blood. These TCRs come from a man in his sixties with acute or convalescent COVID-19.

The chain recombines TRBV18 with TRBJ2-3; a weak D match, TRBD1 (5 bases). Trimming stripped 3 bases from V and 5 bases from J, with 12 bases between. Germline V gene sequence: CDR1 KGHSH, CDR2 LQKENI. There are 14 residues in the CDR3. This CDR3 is CASSPQGSEDTQYF. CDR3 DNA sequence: TGTGCCAGCTCACCTCAGGGTTCTGAAGATACGCAGTATTTT.

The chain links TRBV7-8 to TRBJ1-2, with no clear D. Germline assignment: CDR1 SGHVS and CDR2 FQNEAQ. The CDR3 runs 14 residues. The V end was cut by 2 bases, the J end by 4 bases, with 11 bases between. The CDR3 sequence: CASSLSAFTYGYTF. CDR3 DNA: TGTGCCAGCAGCTTATCTGCGTTCACCTATGGCTACACCTTC.

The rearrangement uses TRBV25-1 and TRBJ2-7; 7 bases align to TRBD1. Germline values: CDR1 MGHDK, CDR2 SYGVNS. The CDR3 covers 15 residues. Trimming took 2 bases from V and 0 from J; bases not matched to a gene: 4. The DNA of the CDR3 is TGTGCCAGCAGTGAAGGACAGGCCTACTCCTACGAGCAGTACTTC. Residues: CASSEGQAYSYEQYF.

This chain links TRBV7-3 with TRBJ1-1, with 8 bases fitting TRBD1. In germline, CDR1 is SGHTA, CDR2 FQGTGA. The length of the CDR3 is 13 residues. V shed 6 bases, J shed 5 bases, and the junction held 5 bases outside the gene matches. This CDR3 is CASRAGGGTEAFF. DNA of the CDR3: TGTGCCAGCAGAGCAGGGGGCGGAACTGAAGCTTTCTTT.

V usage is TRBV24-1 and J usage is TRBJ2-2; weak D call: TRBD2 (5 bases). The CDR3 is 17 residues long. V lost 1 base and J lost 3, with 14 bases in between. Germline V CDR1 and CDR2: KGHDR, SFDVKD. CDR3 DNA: TGTGCCACCAGTGATTTTGGTGGGAGCACACACACCGGGGAGCTGTTTTTT. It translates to CATSDFGGSTHTGELFF.

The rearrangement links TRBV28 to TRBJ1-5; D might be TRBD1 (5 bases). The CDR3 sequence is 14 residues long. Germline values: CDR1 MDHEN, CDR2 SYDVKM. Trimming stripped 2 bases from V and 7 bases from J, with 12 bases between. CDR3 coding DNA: TGTGCCAGCAGTTTAGCGCGGGACGGGCAGCCCCAGCATTTT. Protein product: CASSLARDGQPQHF.

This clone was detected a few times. In DNA form, the CDR3 reads TGTGCCAGCAGCTTACTAGCGGGAGGCCTCTCCTACGAGCAGTACTTC. As protein: CASSLLAGGLSYEQYF. The gene calls are TRBV7-6 and TRBJ2-7; 11 bases agree with TRBD2. Germline V gene data show CDR1 as SGHVS and CDR2 as FNYEAQ. The CDR3 consists of 16 residues. Trimming removed 2 bases from V and 0 bases from J; junction bases left unmatched: 3.

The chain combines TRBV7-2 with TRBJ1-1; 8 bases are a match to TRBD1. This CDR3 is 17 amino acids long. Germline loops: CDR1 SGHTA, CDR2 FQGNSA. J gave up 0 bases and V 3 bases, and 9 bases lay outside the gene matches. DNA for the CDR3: TGTGCCAGCAGCTTGGATGACAGGGGCATCATGAACACTGAAGCTTTCTTT. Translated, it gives CASSLDDRGIMNTEAFF.

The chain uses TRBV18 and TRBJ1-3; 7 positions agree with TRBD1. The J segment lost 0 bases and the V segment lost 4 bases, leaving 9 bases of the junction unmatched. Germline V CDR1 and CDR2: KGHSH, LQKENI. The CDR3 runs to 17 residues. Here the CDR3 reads CASSRDRLGSSGNTIYF. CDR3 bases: TGTGCCAGCTCACGGGACAGACTCGGGTCCTCTGGAAACACCATATATTTT.

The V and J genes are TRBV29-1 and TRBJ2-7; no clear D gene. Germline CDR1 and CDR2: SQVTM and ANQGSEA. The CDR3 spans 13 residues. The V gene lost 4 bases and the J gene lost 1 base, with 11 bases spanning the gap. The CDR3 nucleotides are TGCAGCGTTGGTATGACTCAATCCTACGAGCAGTACTTC. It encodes CSVGMTQSYEQYF.

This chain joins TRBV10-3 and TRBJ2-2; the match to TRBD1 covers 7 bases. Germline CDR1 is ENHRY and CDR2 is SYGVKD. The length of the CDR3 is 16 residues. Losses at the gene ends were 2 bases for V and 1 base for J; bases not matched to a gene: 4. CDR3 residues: CAISEQAGGNTGELFF. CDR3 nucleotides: TGTGCCATCAGTGAGCAGGCAGGGGGGAACACCGGGGAGCTGTTTTTT.

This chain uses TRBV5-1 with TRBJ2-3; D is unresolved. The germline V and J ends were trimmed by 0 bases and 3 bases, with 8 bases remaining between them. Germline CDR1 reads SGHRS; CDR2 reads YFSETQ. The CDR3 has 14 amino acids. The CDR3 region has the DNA TGCGCCAGCAGCTTGGGTCGGGTTACAGATACGCAGTATTTT. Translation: CASSLGRVTDTQYF. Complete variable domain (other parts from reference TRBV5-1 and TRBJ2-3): KAGVTQTPRYLIKTRGQQVTLSCSPISGHRSVSWYQQTPGQGLQFLFEYFSETQRNKGNFPGRFSGRQFSNSRSEMNVSTLELGDSALYLCASSLGRVTDTQYFGPGTRLTVL.

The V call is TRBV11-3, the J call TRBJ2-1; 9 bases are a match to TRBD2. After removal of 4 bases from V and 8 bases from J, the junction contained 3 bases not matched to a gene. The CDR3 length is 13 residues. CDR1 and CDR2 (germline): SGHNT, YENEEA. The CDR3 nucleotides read TGTGCCAGCAGCTCGGGACTAGCCGATGAGCAGTTCTTC. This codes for CASSSGLADEQFF.

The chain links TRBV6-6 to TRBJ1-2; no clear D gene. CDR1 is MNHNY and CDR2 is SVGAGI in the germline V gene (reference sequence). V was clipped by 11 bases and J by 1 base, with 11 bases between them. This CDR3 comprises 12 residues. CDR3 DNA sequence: TGTGCCCGCACTAGGATTAACTATGGCTACACCTTC. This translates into CARTRINYGYTF.

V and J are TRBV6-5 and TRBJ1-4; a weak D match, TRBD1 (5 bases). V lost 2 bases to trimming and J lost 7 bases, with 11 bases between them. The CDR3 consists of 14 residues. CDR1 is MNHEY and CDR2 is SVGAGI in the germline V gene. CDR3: CASSYGATIEKLFF. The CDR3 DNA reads TGTGCCAGCAGTTACGGGGCGACAATTGAAAAACTGTTTTTT.

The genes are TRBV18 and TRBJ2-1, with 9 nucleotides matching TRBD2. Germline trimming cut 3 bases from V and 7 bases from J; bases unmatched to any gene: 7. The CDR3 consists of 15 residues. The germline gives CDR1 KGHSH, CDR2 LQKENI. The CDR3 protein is CASSPPLAGLNEQFF. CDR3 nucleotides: TGTGCCAGCTCACCGCCCCTAGCGGGATTAAATGAGCAGTTCTTC.

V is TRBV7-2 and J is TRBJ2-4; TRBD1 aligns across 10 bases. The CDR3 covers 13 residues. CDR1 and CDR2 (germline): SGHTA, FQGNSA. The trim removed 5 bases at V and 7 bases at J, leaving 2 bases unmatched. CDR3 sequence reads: CASSPGQGNIQYF. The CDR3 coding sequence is TGTGCCAGCAGCCCGGGACAGGGGAACATTCAGTACTTC.

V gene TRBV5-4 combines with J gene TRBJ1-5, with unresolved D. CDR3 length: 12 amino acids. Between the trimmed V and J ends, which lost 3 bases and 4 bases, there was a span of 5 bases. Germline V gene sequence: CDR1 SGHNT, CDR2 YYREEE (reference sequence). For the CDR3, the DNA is TGTGCCAGCAGCTCGGGGAATCAGCCCCAGCATTTT. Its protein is CASSSGNQPQHF.

As DNA, the CDR3 is TGTGCCAGCAGACGGGACAGAATTAGCTCCTATAATTCACCCCTCCACTTT. Amino acids: CASRRDRISSYNSPLHF. The V gene is TRBV7-2, the J gene TRBJ1-6; 7 nucleotides align to TRBD1. The J segment lost 0 bases and the V segment lost 6 bases, leaving 8 bases of the junction unmatched. This CDR3 has 17 amino acids. Per the germline V gene, CDR1 is SGHTA and CDR2 is FQGNSA.

The CDR3 is CASSPVGTGRETQYF. The CDR3 DNA reads as TGTGCCAGCAGCCCCGTTGGAACAGGGAGAGAGACCCAGTACTTC. The chain couples TRBV14 to TRBJ2-5; D possibly corresponds to TRBD1 (6 bases). The CDR3 is 15 amino acids. V shed 4 bases and J shed 4 bases, with 16 bases lying between them. From germline, CDR1 is SGHDN and CDR2 FVKESK.

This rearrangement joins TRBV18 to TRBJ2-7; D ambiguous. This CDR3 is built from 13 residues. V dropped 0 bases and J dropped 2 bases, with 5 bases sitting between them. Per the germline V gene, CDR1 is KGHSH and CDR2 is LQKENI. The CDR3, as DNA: TGTGCCAGCTCACCACCAAATACCTACGAGCAGTACTTC. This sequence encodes CASSPPNTYEQYF.

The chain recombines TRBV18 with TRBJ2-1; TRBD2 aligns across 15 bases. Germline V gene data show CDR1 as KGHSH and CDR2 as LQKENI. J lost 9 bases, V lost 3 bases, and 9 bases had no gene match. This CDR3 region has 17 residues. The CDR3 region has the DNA TGTGCCAGCTCACCCCCGGGACTAGCGGGAGGTAAGGGTGAGCAGTTCTTC. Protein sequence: CASSPPGLAGGKGEQFF. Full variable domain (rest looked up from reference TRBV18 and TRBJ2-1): NAGVMQNPRHLVRRRGQEARLRCSPMKGHSHVYWYRQLPEEGLKFMVYLQKENIIDESGMPKERFSAEFPKEGPSILRIQQVVRGDSAAYFCASSPPGLAGGKGEQFFGPGTRLTVL.